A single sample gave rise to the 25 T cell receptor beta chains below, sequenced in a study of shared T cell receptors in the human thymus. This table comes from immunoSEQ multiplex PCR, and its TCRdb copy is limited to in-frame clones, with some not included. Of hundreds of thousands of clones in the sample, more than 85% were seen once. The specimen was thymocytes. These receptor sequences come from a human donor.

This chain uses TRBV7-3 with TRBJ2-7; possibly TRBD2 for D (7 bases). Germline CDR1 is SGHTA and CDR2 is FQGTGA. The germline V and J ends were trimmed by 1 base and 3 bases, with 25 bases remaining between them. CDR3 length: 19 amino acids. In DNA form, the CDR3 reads TGTGCCAGCAGCTTAAAGGGGGACCGCCGGGGCGGGAGAATCTACGAGCAGTACTTC. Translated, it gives CASSLKGDRRGGRIYEQYF.

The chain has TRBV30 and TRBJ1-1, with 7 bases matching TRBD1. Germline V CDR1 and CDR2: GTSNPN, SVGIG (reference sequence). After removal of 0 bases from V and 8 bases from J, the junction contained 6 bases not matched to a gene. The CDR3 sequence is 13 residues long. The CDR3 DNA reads TGTGCCTGGAGTGTAAAGGAGACAGGGGAAGCTTTCTTT. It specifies CAWSVKETGEAFF.

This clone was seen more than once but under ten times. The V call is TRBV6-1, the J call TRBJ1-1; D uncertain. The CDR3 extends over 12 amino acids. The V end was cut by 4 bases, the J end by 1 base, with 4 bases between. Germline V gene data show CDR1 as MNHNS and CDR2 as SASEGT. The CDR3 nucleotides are TGTGCCAGCAGTGGAAAGAACACTGAAGCTTTCTTT. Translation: CASSGKNTEAFF.

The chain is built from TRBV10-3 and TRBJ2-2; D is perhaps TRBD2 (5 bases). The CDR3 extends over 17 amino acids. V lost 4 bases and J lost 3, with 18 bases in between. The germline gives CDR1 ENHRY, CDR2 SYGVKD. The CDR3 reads CAISGKGRRAYTGELFF. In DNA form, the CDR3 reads TGTGCCATCAGTGGGAAAGGACGGCGGGCCTACACCGGGGAGCTGTTTTTT.

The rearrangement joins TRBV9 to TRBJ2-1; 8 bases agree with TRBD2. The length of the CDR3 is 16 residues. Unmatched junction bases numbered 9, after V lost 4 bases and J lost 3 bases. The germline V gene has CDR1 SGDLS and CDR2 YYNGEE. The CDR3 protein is CASSRPGLVLYNEQFF. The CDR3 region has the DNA TGTGCCAGCAGCCGGCCGGGACTAGTCCTCTACAATGAGCAGTTCTTC.

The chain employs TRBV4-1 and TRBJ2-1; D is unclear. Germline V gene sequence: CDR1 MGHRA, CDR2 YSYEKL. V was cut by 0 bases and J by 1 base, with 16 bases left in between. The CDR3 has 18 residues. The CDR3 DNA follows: TGCGCCAGCAGCCAAGATCAGTTCCACGGTAGATCCTACAATGAGCAGTTCTTC. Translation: CASSQDQFHGRSYNEQFF.

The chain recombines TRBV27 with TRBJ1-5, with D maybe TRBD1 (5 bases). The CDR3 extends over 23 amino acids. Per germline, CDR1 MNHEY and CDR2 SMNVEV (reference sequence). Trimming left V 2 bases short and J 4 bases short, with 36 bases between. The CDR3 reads CASSLKGNPTDGTARKVNQPQHF. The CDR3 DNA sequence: TGTGCCAGCAGTTTAAAGGGGAACCCGACAGACGGGACGGCCAGAAAGGTTAATCAGCCCCAGCATTTT.

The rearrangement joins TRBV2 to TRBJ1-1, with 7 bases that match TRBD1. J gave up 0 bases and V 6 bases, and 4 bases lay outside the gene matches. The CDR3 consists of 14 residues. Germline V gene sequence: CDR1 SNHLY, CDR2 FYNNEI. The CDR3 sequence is CASSRQGMNTEAFF. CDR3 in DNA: TGTGCCAGCAGCCGACAGGGAATGAACACTGAAGCTTTCTTT.

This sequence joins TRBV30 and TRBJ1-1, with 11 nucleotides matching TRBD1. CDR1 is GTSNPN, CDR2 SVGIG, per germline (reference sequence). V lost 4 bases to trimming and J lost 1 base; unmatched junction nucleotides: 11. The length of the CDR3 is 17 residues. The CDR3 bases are TGTGCCTGGACGGGACAGGGGGAAGTTTGGGGGAACACTGAAGCTTTCTTT. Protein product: CAWTGQGEVWGNTEAFF.

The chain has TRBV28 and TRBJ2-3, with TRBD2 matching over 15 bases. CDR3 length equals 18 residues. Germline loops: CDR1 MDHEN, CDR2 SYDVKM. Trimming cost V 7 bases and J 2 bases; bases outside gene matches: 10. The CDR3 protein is CASKGQRTSGRVTDTQYF. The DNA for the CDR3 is TGTGCCAGCAAGGGCCAGAGGACTAGCGGGAGGGTCACAGATACGCAGTATTTT.

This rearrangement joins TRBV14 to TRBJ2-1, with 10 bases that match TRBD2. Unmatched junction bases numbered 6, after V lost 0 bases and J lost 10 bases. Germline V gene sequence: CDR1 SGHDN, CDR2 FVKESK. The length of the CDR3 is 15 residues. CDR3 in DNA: TGTGCCAGCAGCCAAGATAGGCTAGCGGGAGTGGAGCAGTTCTTC. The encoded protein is CASSQDRLAGVEQFF. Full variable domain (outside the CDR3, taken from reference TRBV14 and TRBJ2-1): EAGVTQFPSHSVIEKGQTVTLRCDPISGHDNLYWYRRVMGKEIKFLLHFVKESKQDESGMPNNRFLAERTGGTYSTLKVQPAELEDSGVYFCASSQDRLAGVEQFFGPGTRLTVL.

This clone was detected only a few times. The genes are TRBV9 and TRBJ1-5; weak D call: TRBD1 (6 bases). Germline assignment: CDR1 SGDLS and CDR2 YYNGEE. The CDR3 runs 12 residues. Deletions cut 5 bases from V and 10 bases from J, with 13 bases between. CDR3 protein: CASRNHRDPQHF. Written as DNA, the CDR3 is TGTGCCAGCAGAAACCACAGGGACCCCCAGCATTTT.

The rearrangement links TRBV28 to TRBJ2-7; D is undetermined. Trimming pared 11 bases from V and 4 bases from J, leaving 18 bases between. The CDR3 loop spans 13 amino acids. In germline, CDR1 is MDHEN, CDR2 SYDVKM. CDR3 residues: CAARSDSDYEQYF. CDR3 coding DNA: TGTGCCGCCCGTTCCGATTCCGATTACGAGCAGTACTTC.

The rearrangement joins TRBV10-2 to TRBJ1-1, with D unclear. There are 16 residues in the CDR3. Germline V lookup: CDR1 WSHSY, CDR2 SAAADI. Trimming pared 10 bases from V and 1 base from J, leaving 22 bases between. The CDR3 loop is CATLDFTRGPNTEAFF. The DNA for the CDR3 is TGCGCCACTCTCGACTTTACCCGAGGGCCGAACACTGAAGCTTTCTTT.

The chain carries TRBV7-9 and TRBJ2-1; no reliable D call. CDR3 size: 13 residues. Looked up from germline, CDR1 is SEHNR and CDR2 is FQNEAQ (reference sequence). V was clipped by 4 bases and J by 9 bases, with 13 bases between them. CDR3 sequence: CASSSGWVSEQFF. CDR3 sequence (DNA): TGTGCCAGCAGCTCGGGTTGGGTTAGTGAGCAGTTCTTC.

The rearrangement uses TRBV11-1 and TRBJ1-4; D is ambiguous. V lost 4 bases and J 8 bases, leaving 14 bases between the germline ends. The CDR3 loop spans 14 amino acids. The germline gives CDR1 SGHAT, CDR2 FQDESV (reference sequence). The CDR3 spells CASSSRAREEKLFF. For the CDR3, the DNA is TGTGCCAGCAGCTCTCGGGCCCGAGAAGAAAAACTGTTTTTT.

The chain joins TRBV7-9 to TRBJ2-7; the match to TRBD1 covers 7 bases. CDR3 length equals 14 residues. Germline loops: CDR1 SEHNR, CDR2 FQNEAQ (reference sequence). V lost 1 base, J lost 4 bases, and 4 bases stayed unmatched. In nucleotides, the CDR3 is TGTGCCAGCAGCTTAGGACGGACAGGTTACGAGCAGTACTTC. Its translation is CASSLGRTGYEQYF. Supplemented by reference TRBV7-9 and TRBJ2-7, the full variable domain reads DTGVSQNPRHKITKRGQNVTFRCDPISEHNRLYWYRQTLGQGPEFLTYFQNEAQLEKSRLLSDRFSAERPKGSFSTLEIQRTEQGDSAMYLCASSLGRTGYEQYFGPGTRLTVT.

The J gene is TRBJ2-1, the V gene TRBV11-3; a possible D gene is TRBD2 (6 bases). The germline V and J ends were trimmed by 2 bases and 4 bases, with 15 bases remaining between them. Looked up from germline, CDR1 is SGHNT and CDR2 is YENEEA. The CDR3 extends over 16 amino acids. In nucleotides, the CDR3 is TGTGCCAGCAGCTTACCCCCCTTGCGGGAATACAATGAGCAGTTCTTC. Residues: CASSLPPLREYNEQFF.

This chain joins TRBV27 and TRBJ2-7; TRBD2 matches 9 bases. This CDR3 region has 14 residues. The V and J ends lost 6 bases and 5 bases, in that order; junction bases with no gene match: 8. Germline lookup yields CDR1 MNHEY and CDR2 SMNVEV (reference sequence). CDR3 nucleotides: TGTGCCAGCAGCCTCGGGCGGGAGGGCCACGAGCAGTACTTC. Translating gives CASSLGREGHEQYF.

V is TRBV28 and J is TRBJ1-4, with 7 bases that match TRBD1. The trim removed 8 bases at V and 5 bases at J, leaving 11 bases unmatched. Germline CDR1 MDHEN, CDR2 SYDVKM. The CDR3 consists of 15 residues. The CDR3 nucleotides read TGTGCCAGCCGTACGACAGGGTGGGGGAATGAAAAACTGTTTTTT. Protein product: CASRTTGWGNEKLFF.

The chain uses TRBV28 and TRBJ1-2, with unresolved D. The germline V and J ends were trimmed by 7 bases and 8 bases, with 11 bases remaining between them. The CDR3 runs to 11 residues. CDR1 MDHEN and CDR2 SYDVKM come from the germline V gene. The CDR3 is CASIGLTGYTF. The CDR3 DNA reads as TGTGCCAGCATTGGGTTAACGGGCTACACCTTC.

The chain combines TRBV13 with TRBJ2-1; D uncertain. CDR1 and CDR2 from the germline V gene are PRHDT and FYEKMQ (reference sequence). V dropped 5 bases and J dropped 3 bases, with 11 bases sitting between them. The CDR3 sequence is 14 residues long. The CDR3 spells CASSISKYYNEQFF. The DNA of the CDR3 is TGTGCCAGCAGCATAAGTAAGTACTACAATGAGCAGTTCTTC.

Here the CDR3 reads CASSLGQGARFHGYTF. The CDR3 DNA is TGTGCCAGCAGCCTGGGCCAGGGGGCGCGATTTCATGGCTACACCTTC. This sequence joins TRBV7-9 and TRBJ1-2; TRBD1 agrees at 8 bases. CDR1 and CDR2 (germline): SEHNR, FQNEAQ (reference sequence). The CDR3 runs 16 residues. V shed 5 bases and J 6 bases; nucleotides not matched to a gene: 14.

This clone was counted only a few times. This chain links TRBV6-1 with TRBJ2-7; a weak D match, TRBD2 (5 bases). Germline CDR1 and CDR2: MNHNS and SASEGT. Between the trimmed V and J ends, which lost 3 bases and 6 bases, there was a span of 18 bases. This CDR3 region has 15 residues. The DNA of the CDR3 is TGTGCCAGCAGTGACGCGGGCGGGCAGGATTGCGAGCAGTACTTC. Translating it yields CASSDAGGQDCEQYF.

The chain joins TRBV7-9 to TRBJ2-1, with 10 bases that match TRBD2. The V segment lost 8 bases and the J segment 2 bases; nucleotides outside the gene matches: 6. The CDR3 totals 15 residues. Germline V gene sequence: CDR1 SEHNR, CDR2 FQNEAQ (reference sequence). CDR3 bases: TGTGCCAGCGGTCAAGCGGGAGGGCCCTACAATGAGCAGTTCTTC. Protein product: CASGQAGGPYNEQFF.